The rows below give T cell receptor beta chains drawn from one sample of a study of T cells in Graves' hyperthyroidism and ophthalmopathy. TCRdb used MiXCR to reprocess the multiplex PCR reads, holding one entry per CDR3 protein. The data show about 420,000 distinct CDR3 sequences, with around 16% seen just once and 7.7% held by the top ten. The material sequenced was blood. Receptors originate from a woman younger than 35 with Graves' hyperthyroidism. The CDR3 runs from the conserved cysteine through the conserved F or W. The order of the fields is V gene, D gene, J gene, clone size, CDR3 protein, CDR3 DNA. A D gene is named only where the DNA matches it firmly. The size entry is marked missing in some rows and otherwise reads once, few, many or a size class.

>TRBV7-9|TRBD2|TRBJ2-1|many
CASSLLGLAGVNEQFF
TGTGCCAGCAGTTTACTGGGACTAGCGGGAGTCAATGAGCAGTTCTTC
>TRBV3-1|TRBD1|TRBJ1-6|many
CASSQEQWDRGAPLHF
TGTGCCAGCAGCCAAGAGCAATGGGACAGGGGGGCACCCCTCCACTTT
>TRBV20-1|.|TRBJ2-5|many
CSARDPGYQETQYF
TGCAGTGCTAGAGATCCAGGTTACCAAGAGACCCAGTACTTC
>TRBV11-2|.|TRBJ1-1|many
CASSLVGSGVEAFF
TGTGCCAGCAGCTTAGTGGGCTCGGGAGTTGAAGCTTTCTTT
>TRBV6-1|.|TRBJ2-5|many
CASSEVGGGQETQYF
TGTGCCAGCAGTGAAGTAGGGGGGGGCCAGGAGACCCAGTACTTC
>TRBV18|TRBD1|TRBJ2-1|many
CASSRGQNNEQFF
TGTGCCAGCTCACGGGGACAGAACAATGAGCAGTTCTTC
>TRBV2|TRBD1|TRBJ2-1|many
CASWGQGYNEQFF
TGTGCCAGCTGGGGACAGGGCTACAATGAGCAGTTCTTC
>TRBV10-3|.|TRBJ2-5|many
CAISEPGLDEETQYF
TGTGCCATCAGTGAGCCTGGATTGGATGAGGAGACCCAGTACTTC
>TRBV6-5|.|TRBJ2-2|once
CTSSYAQLATGELFF
TGTACCAGCAGTTACGCCCAGCTGGCCACCGGGGAGCTGTTTTTT
>TRBV28|.|TRBJ2-3|many
CASGTGTDTQYF
TGTGCCAGCGGAACAGGCACAGATACGCAGTATTTT
>TRBV20-1|.|TRBJ2-7|many
CSARDTGIPYEQYF
TGCAGTGCTAGAGATACGGGCATTCCCTACGAGCAGTACTTC
>TRBV15|.|TRBJ1-2|.
CATSRDTRDGYTF
TGTGCCACCAGCAGAGATACCCGGGATGGCTACACCTTC
>TRBV19|.|TRBJ2-7|few
CASSPTGQSYEQYF
TGTGCCAGTAGTCCGACAGGACAATCCTACGAGCAGTACTTC
>TRBV10-3|.|TRBJ2-7|many
CAISEQELIEQYF
TGTGCCATCAGTGAACAGGAACTAATCGAGCAGTACTTC
>TRBV12-3/TRBV12-4|.|TRBJ1-1|many
CASSLARMNTEAFF
TGTGCCAGCAGTTTAGCCAGGATGAACACTGAAGCTTTCTTT
>TRBV20-1|.|TRBJ2-5|many
CSASMGQWGETQYF
TGCAGTGCTAGTATGGGTCAATGGGGGGAGACCCAGTACTTC
>TRBV5-4|TRBD2|TRBJ2-1|few
CASSRTSGRDNEQFF
TGTGCCAGCAGCCGGACTAGCGGGAGGGACAATGAGCAGTTCTTC
>TRBV19|.|TRBJ1-6|many
CATQKSRGYSPLHF
TGTGCCACTCAAAAGAGCAGAGGATATTCACCCCTCCACTTT
>TRBV29-1|.|TRBJ2-7|few
CSVLGYQGEQYF
TGCAGCGTCCTCGGATACCAAGGCGAGCAGTACTTC
>TRBV6-1|TRBD2|TRBJ2-5|many
CASSHASDWEGTQYF
TGTGCCAGCAGTCACGCCTCGGACTGGGAGGGAACCCAGTACTTC
>TRBV6-2/TRBV6-3|TRBD2|TRBJ2-3|many
CASSYGTSGSDTQYF
TGTGCCAGCAGTTACGGGACTAGCGGGAGTGATACGCAGTATTTT
>TRBV12-3/TRBV12-4|.|TRBJ2-1|many
CASAWVYNEQFF
TGTGCCAGTGCGTGGGTCTACAATGAGCAGTTCTTC
>TRBV4-2|.|TRBJ2-7|many
CASSQDTQTATYEQYF
TGTGCCAGCAGCCAAGATACGCAGACAGCTACCTACGAGCAGTACTTC
>TRBV19|.|TRBJ1-5|.
CASRDILNSNQPQHF
TGTGCCAGTAGAGATATTTTAAATAGCAATCAGCCCCAGCATTTT
>TRBV9|TRBD2|TRBJ2-4|.
CASSSAGGPFHIQYF
TGTGCCAGCAGCAGCGCGGGGGGGCCTTTCCACATTCAGTACTTC
>TRBV6-1|TRBD1|TRBJ2-7|.
CASSSTTGAFNYEQYF
TGTGCCAGCAGTTCCACGACAGGGGCGTTCAACTACGAGCAGTACTTC
>TRBV28|.|TRBJ1-1|.
CASSPPKGMNTEAFF
TGTGCCAGCAGCCCCCCGAAGGGAATGAACACTGAAGCTTTCTTT
>TRBV20-1|TRBD2|TRBJ2-3|many
CSARLAGGPLGTDTQYF
TGCAGTGCTAGGCTAGCGGGAGGGCCCCTAGGAACAGATACGCAGTATTTT
>TRBV20-1|TRBD2|TRBJ2-1|many
CSARDPFSGRGEQFF
TGCAGTGCTAGAGATCCCTTTAGCGGGAGAGGGGAGCAGTTCTTC
>TRBV20-1|.|TRBJ1-2|many
CSARGGARRYGYTF
TGCAGTGCTAGAGGGGGGGCGCGGCGCTATGGCTACACCTTC
>TRBV27|.|TRBJ1-5|many
CASSLGRGVPQHF
TGTGCCAGCAGTTTAGGCAGGGGTGTACCCCAGCATTTT
>TRBV20-1|TRBD2|TRBJ2-2|.
CSARSGDTGELFF
TGCAGTGCCCGTAGCGGGGACACCGGGGAGCTGTTTTTT
>TRBV15|.|TRBJ2-2|many
CATSRERAARELFF
TGTGCCACCAGCAGAGAAAGGGCGGCCAGGGAGCTGTTTTTT
>TRBV11-2|.|TRBJ1-4|many
CASSLGTGSLEKLFF
TGTGCCAGCAGCTTAGGAACAGGATCACTTGAAAAACTGTTTTTT
>TRBV5-1|.|TRBJ2-4|few
CASSLQEADIQYF
TGCGCCAGCAGCTTACAGGAGGCGGACATTCAGTACTTC
>TRBV2|.|TRBJ2-1|.
CASIGGSSSYNEQFF
TGTGCCAGCATCGGAGGATCAAGCTCCTACAATGAGCAGTTCTTC
>TRBV2|.|TRBJ1-1|many
CASSRTAQNTEAFF
TGTGCCAGCAGCCGGACAGCTCAGAACACTGAAGCTTTCTTT
>TRBV7-9|TRBD2|TRBJ2-1|many
CASRWTSGIFNEQFF
TGTGCCAGCAGGTGGACTAGCGGGATTTTCAATGAGCAGTTCTTC
>TRBV20-1|TRBD1|TRBJ2-2|many
CSANRGQNTGELFF
TGCAGTGCCAACAGGGGCCAAAACACCGGGGAGCTGTTTTTT
>TRBV12-3/TRBV12-4|.|TRBJ1-2|many
CASSLRQGNGYTF
TGTGCCAGCAGTTTAAGGCAGGGGAATGGCTACACCTTC
>TRBV5-1|.|TRBJ1-3|.
CASSEHSGADSGNTIYF
TGCGCCAGCAGCGAGCACTCCGGGGCAGACTCTGGAAACACCATATATTTT
>TRBV27|TRBD2|TRBJ2-1|many
CASSLAGVRNEQFF
TGTGCCAGCAGTCTAGCGGGAGTACGGAATGAGCAGTTCTTC